This T cell receptor (beta chain) derives from a study of cytomegalovirus exposure and HLA in healthy donors. General study points: Researchers reported in a later analysis that common viral pathogens appeared linked to several top clusters. A link between a missense DCLRE1C variant and TCR beta V- and J-gene trimming emerged from a later analysis. Across HLA loci, a later analysis found differing TCR association rates, with DRB1 most and HLA-C fewest.

As regards this clone: Its target is not known.

Germline V gene data show CDR1 as SQVTM and CDR2 as ANQGSEA. Trimming at V came to 7 bases and at J to 5 bases, leaving 6 bases not matched to a gene. The CDR3 length is 14 residues. PCR amplification relied on 60 Vbeta primers (plus 13 Jbeta primers). TCRdb's copy holds only in-frame clones and misses some; the assay was immunoSEQ multiplex PCR. The sample holds 90,000 or so clones, over 65% seen once. Healthy bone marrow donors supplied every sample. The sequence was obtained from a woman in her late teens or twenties in good health and CMV-seropositive. The gene calls are TRBV29-1 and TRBJ2-1, with 12 bases fitting TRBD2. The sequenced sample consisted of PBMCs. The CDR3 DNA follows: TGCAGCGCTTTGGGACTAGCGGGTAACAATGAGCAGTTCTTC. Its translation is CSALGLAGNNEQFF.